Below, 21 T cell receptor beta chains from the same sample are listed, as sequenced in a study of technical replicates of blood from a few donors. Sequenced by immunoSEQ multiplex PCR; TCRdb stores in-frame clones only, minus some. The top ten clones hold 0.34% of a sample with 75,000 to 90,000 clones, 95% of them seen once. Sequenced input: T cells isolated from PBMCs. Receptors originate from a human donor in good health.

The chain recombines TRBV15 with TRBJ2-5; perhaps TRBD2 as D (5 bases). Germline-derived CDR1 and CDR2 are LNHNV and YYDKDF (reference sequence). V was pared by 11 bases and J by 2 bases, with 15 bases between. This CDR3 has 13 residues. CDR3 DNA sequence: TGTGCCTTAGGCCAGCGGTGGCAAGAGACCCAGTACTTC. Translation: CALGQRWQETQYF.

The V gene is TRBV10-3, the J gene TRBJ2-5; 8 bases are shared with TRBD2. The J segment lost 1 base and the V segment lost 10 bases, leaving 8 bases of the junction unmatched. The CDR3 length is 14 residues. The V gene's germline CDR1 is ENHRY and CDR2 SYGVKD. The CDR3 coding sequence is TGTGCCACCTTGCGGGAGGTACCCCAAGAGACCCAGTACTTC. This gives the protein CATLREVPQETQYF.

V and J are TRBV19 and TRBJ1-5, with 7 nucleotides matching TRBD1. The V gene end was trimmed by 4 bases and the J gene end by 7 bases; junction bases not matched to a gene: 10. There are 15 residues in the CDR3. CDR1 LNHDA and CDR2 SQIVND come from the germline V gene (reference sequence). CDR3 bases: TGTGCCAGTAGTAATTCACAGGGGTTGGAACAGCCCCAGCATTTT. It specifies CASSNSQGLEQPQHF.

J is TRBJ2-3 and V is TRBV19, with no clear D. Trimming cost V 1 base and J 5 bases, with 4 bases left between them. This CDR3 comprises 12 residues. CDR1 is LNHDA and CDR2 is SQIVND in the germline V gene (reference sequence). CDR3 loop: CASSIGQDTQYF. CDR3 nucleotides: TGTGCCAGTAGTATAGGACAAGATACGCAGTATTTT.

J is TRBJ2-3 and V is TRBV10-1; TRBD2 matches at 7 bases. From germline, CDR1 is WNHNN and CDR2 SYGVQD (reference sequence). The V segment lost 5 bases and the J segment 1 base; nucleotides outside the gene matches: 6. CDR3 length: 15 residues. CDR3 region: CASSLAGDGTDTQYF. The CDR3 bases are TGCGCCAGCAGTTTGGCGGGAGATGGCACAGATACGCAGTATTTT.

The chain couples TRBV9 to TRBJ2-7; 9 bases fit TRBD1. The germline V gene encodes CDR1 SGDLS and CDR2 YYNGEE. The CDR3 is made up of 16 amino acids. V lost 0 bases, J lost 0 bases, and 4 bases stayed unmatched. The CDR3 nucleotides are TGTGCCAGCAGCGTAGGAGGGACAGGGAGCTCCTACGAGCAGTACTTC. This codes for CASSVGGTGSSYEQYF.

This chain joins TRBV6-5 and TRBJ1-5, with D perhaps TRBD1 (5 bases). Germline V lookup: CDR1 MNHEY, CDR2 SVGAGI. The CDR3 is made up of 13 amino acids. Trimming left V 5 bases short and J 5 bases short, with 10 bases between. CDR3 nucleotide sequence: TGTGCCAGCAGTGGCAGGGTGGATCAGCCCCAGCATTTT. It translates to CASSGRVDQPQHF.

V usage is TRBV6-1 and J usage is TRBJ2-2, with TRBD1 matching over 12 bases. The CDR3 consists of 16 residues. The V and J ends lost 4 bases and 6 bases, in that order; junction bases with no gene match: 6. Germline loops: CDR1 MNHNS, CDR2 SASEGT. DNA of the CDR3: TGTGCCAGCAGTGGCCCGGGACAGGGGGCATCCGGGGAGCTGTTTTTT. It translates to CASSGPGQGASGELFF.

This clone occurred once. The J gene is TRBJ2-3, the V gene TRBV18; perhaps TRBD2 as D (6 bases). The CDR3 spans 14 residues. V lost 5 bases to trimming and J lost 2 bases, with 11 bases between them. The germline gives CDR1 KGHSH, CDR2 LQKENI. CDR3 loop: CASSGGRFTDTQYF. CDR3 sequence (DNA): TGTGCCAGCTCAGGAGGGCGTTTCACAGATACGCAGTATTTT.

This chain joins TRBV15 and TRBJ2-7; TRBD1 agrees at 7 bases. V shed 3 bases, J shed 2 bases, and the junction held 7 bases outside the gene matches. Germline lookup yields CDR1 LNHNV and CDR2 YYDKDF (reference sequence). The CDR3 is made up of 15 amino acids. This chain's CDR3 is CATSSGQASTYEQYF. CDR3 coding DNA: TGTGCCACCAGCAGTGGACAGGCTAGTACCTACGAGCAGTACTTC.

The rearrangement uses TRBV15 and TRBJ2-2, with 7 nucleotides matching TRBD1. Losses at the gene ends were 8 bases for V and 4 bases for J; bases not matched to a gene: 13. CDR1 LNHNV and CDR2 YYDKDF come from the germline V gene (reference sequence). The CDR3 is 16 amino acids. This CDR3 reads CATCTGVSLFTGELFF. In DNA, the CDR3 is TGTGCCACCTGTACAGGGGTTTCCCTCTTCACCGGGGAGCTGTTTTTT.

V gene TRBV29-1 combines with J gene TRBJ2-3; 14 bases align to TRBD2. Germline-derived CDR1 and CDR2 are SQVTM and ANQGSEA. The J segment lost 6 bases and the V segment lost 5 bases, leaving 7 bases of the junction unmatched. The CDR3 totals 15 residues. The DNA for the CDR3 is TGCAGCGTTAAAGGGACTAGCGGGAGTCCTGATACGCAGTATTTT. Amino acids: CSVKGTSGSPDTQYF.

The V and J genes are TRBV19 and TRBJ2-3, with D unresolved. Trimming pared 4 bases from V and 2 bases from J, leaving 4 bases between. This CDR3 is 12 amino acids long. Germline V lookup: CDR1 LNHDA, CDR2 SQIVND (reference sequence). Written as DNA, the CDR3 is TGTGCCAGTAGTACTTACACAGATACGCAGTATTTT. It encodes CASSTYTDTQYF.

The V gene is TRBV7-2, the J gene TRBJ2-3; D might be TRBD1 (5 bases). The germline V gene encodes CDR1 SGHTA and CDR2 FQGNSA. Deletions cut 5 bases from V and 3 bases from J, with 9 bases between. The CDR3 runs 13 residues. The CDR3 coding sequence is TGTGCCAGCAGCCCGCAGGGAACAGATACGCAGTATTTT. Translation gives CASSPQGTDTQYF.

This clone was observed once. This rearrangement joins TRBV27 to TRBJ2-5; D uncertain. The CDR3 is made up of 13 amino acids. Per the germline V gene, CDR1 is MNHEY and CDR2 is SMNVEV (reference sequence). The germline V and J ends were trimmed by 2 bases and 7 bases, with 11 bases remaining between them. Here the CDR3 reads CASSLGGFGTQYF. DNA of the CDR3: TGTGCCAGCAGTTTAGGCGGATTCGGGACCCAGTACTTC.

This chain connects TRBV6-5 to TRBJ1-1; the D is unclear. V lost 6 bases and J lost 4, with 12 bases in between. In germline, CDR1 is MNHEY, CDR2 SVGAGI. This CDR3 has 13 amino acids. The DNA of the CDR3 is TGTGCCAGCAGCCGGAGCGGGAGCACTGAAGCTTTCTTT. Protein: CASSRSGSTEAFF.

The rearrangement uses TRBV25-1 and TRBJ1-2; 7 nucleotides match TRBD1. The CDR3 is 13 amino acids. The trim removed 5 bases at V and 5 bases at J, leaving 5 bases unmatched. Per the germline V gene, CDR1 is MGHDK and CDR2 is SYGVNS. CDR3 in amino acids: CASSPGQLYGYTF. The DNA of the CDR3 is TGTGCCAGCAGTCCGGGACAGCTATATGGCTACACCTTC.

The CDR3 region is CASRYTGDQPQHF. The DNA for the CDR3 is TGTGCCAGCAGGTATACAGGGGATCAGCCCCAGCATTTT. This chain uses TRBV6-5 with TRBJ1-5; TRBD1 agrees at 7 bases. The trim removed 6 bases at V and 5 bases at J, leaving 4 bases unmatched. Looked up from germline, CDR1 is MNHEY and CDR2 is SVGAGI. CDR3 length: 13 residues.

The chain joins TRBV19 to TRBJ1-2, with a tentative D call TRBD1 (5 bases). The germline V gene has CDR1 LNHDA and CDR2 SQIVND (reference sequence). There are 14 residues in the CDR3. Between the trimmed V and J ends, which lost 5 bases and 0 bases, there was a span of 10 bases. The CDR3 here is CASSGGSTNYGYTF. As DNA, the CDR3 is TGTGCCAGTAGTGGGGGGTCCACTAACTATGGCTACACCTTC.

The chain couples TRBV2 to TRBJ2-1; no reliable D call. This CDR3 has 12 amino acids. Trimming took off 8 bases at V and 0 bases at J, with 5 bases between the two ends. Germline V gene data show CDR1 as SNHLY and CDR2 as FYNNEI. The CDR3 nucleotides are TGTGCCAGCTCTCGCTCCTACAATGAGCAGTTCTTC. It codes for CASSRSYNEQFF.

The gene calls are TRBV13 and TRBJ1-3; no reliable D call. Germline assignment: CDR1 PRHDT and CDR2 FYEKMQ (reference sequence). V was pared by 4 bases and J by 5 bases, with 15 bases between. The CDR3 is made up of 15 amino acids. The CDR3 reads CASSWFTVSRNTIYF. The CDR3 DNA reads TGTGCCAGCAGCTGGTTTACAGTCTCCCGAAACACCATATATTTT.